Below are 16 T cell receptor beta chains sequenced from a single sample in a study of cytomegalovirus exposure and HLA in healthy donors. With 60 Vbeta and 13 Jbeta primers, the PCR was carried out. The table came from immunoSEQ multiplex PCR; TCRdb's copy has only in-frame clones and leaves some out. Of fewer than 250,000 clones listed, more than 60% are singletons. Specimen: PBMCs. The receptors originated from a man aged 35 to 55 in good health and CMV-seronegative.

This clone was seen just once. This chain uses TRBV10-2 with TRBJ2-4, with TRBD1 matching over 9 bases. The trim removed 5 bases at V and 9 bases at J, leaving 5 bases unmatched. This CDR3 is built from 13 residues. The germline CDR1 and CDR2 sequences are WSHSY and SAAADI. The CDR3: CASSSQGQGIQYF. DNA for the CDR3: TGCGCCAGCAGTTCTCAGGGACAGGGCATTCAGTACTTC.

The genes are TRBV29-1 and TRBJ1-1; 8 positions agree with TRBD1. The CDR3 runs to 13 residues. Looked up from germline, CDR1 is SQVTM and CDR2 is ANQGSEA. Unmatched junction bases numbered 2, after V lost 1 base and J lost 4 bases. In nucleotides, the CDR3 is TGCAGCGTTGAAGGGACAGGGTTCACTGAAGCTTTCTTT. The encoded protein is CSVEGTGFTEAFF.

This sequence joins TRBV7-6 and TRBJ1-4; no definite D call. CDR3 size: 14 residues. Trimming took 6 bases from V and 7 from J, leaving 15 bases between them. CDR1 SGHVS and CDR2 FNYEAQ come from the germline V gene. CDR3 in amino acids: CASSTDYTGEKLFF. The DNA for the CDR3 is TGTGCCAGCAGTACTGACTATACCGGTGAAAAACTGTTTTTT. The whole variable domain, filled in from reference TRBV7-6 and TRBJ1-4, reads GAGVSQSPRYKVTKRGQDVALRCDPISGHVSLYWYRQALGQGPEFLTYFNYEAQQDKSGLPNDRFSAERPEGSISTLTIQRTEQRDSAMYRCASSTDYTGEKLFFGSGTQLSVL.

This CDR3 is CASSLNQGYEQYF. In DNA form, the CDR3 reads TGCGCCAGCAGCCTTAATCAGGGTTACGAGCAGTACTTC. The V call is TRBV5-1, the J call TRBJ2-7; D might be TRBD1 (5 bases). V shed 4 bases and J shed 4 bases, with 12 bases lying between them. Germline V gene lookup returns CDR1 SGHRS and CDR2 YFSETQ. The CDR3 totals 13 residues.

This clone appeared once. Mismatch with germline at one junction end may stem from a read error. V usage is TRBV7-9 and J usage is TRBJ2-7; 9 positions agree with TRBD1. The length of the CDR3 is 16 residues. Germline V lookup: CDR1 SEHNR, CDR2 FQNEAQ (reference sequence). This chain's CDR3 is CSSTSMTGGPIVGQYF. CDR3 DNA: TGTTCCAGCACCTCGATGACAGGGGGTCCCATTGTAGGGCAGTACTTC.

The rearrangement uses TRBV27 and TRBJ2-2; D unclear. The CDR3 totals 12 residues. The germline V gene encodes CDR1 MNHEY and CDR2 SMNVEV (reference sequence). V was shortened by 5 bases and J by 7 bases, with 8 bases between the two germline ends. CDR3 protein: CASSPKSGELFF. The CDR3 DNA reads TGTGCCAGCAGTCCCAAGAGCGGGGAGCTGTTTTTT.

The chain combines TRBV11-1 with TRBJ1-6; 8 positions match TRBD1. The V segment lost 5 bases and the J segment 5 bases; nucleotides outside the gene matches: 2. CDR1 and CDR2 from the germline V gene are SGHAT and FQDESV (reference sequence). CDR3 length: 14 amino acids. CDR3 in DNA: TGTGCCAGCAGCCGGACAGGGAATAATTCACCCCTCCACTTT. It codes for CASSRTGNNSPLHF.

The rearrangement links TRBV4-1 to TRBJ1-2; D is unclear. This CDR3 has 15 amino acids. The germline V and J ends were trimmed by 0 bases and 0 bases, with 8 bases remaining between them. Germline CDR1 MGHRA, CDR2 YSYEKL. The CDR3 DNA reads TGCGCCAGCAGCCAAGATAGCGGGACTAACTATGGCTACACCTTC. Translated, it gives CASSQDSGTNYGYTF.

V usage is TRBV14 and J usage is TRBJ1-6; 7 nucleotides agree with TRBD1. The CDR3 runs to 15 residues. CDR1 is SGHDN, CDR2 FVKESK, per germline. Trimming removed 6 bases from V and 8 bases from J; junction bases left unmatched: 10. As DNA, the CDR3 is TGTGCCAGCAGTCGAGGACAGGCCCCGTATTCACCCCTCCACTTT. This gives the protein CASSRGQAPYSPLHF.

The chain links TRBV7-9 to TRBJ2-6, with D perhaps matching TRBD2 (6 bases). Looked up from germline, CDR1 is SEHNR and CDR2 is FQNEAQ (reference sequence). This CDR3 comprises 15 residues. V lost 3 bases and J 4 bases, leaving 10 bases between the germline ends. Here the CDR3 DNA reads TGTGCCAGCAGCTTTGGAGGGAGAGGGGCCAACGTCCTGACTTTC. It codes for CASSFGGRGANVLTF. Variable domain in full (rest from reference TRBV7-9 and TRBJ2-6): DTGVSQNPRHKITKRGQNVTFRCDPISEHNRLYWYRQTLGQGPEFLTYFQNEAQLEKSRLLSDRFSAERPKGSFSTLEIQRTEQGDSAMYLCASSFGGRGANVLTFGAGSRLTVL.

This chain links TRBV6-1 with TRBJ2-1; 8 nucleotides match TRBD1. The CDR3 covers 12 residues. Unmatched junction bases numbered 5, after V lost 11 bases and J lost 5 bases. Looked up from germline, CDR1 is MNHNS and CDR2 is SASEGT. DNA for the CDR3: TGTGCCGGCTGGGACAGGCACAATGAGCAGTTCTTC. Its translation: CAGWDRHNEQFF.

This chain connects TRBV7-9 to TRBJ1-5; D perhaps matches TRBD1 (6 bases). The V and J ends lost 3 bases and 0 bases respectively, with 9 bases between them. Germline V gene lookup returns CDR1 SEHNR and CDR2 FQNEAQ (reference sequence). The CDR3 totals 15 residues. CDR3 sequence (DNA): TGTGCCAGCAGCTTTACAGGGAATAGCAATCAGCCCCAGCATTTT. It encodes CASSFTGNSNQPQHF.

J is TRBJ2-2 and V is TRBV19; D may be TRBD1 (6 bases). The CDR3 loop spans 15 amino acids. Trimming took off 2 bases at V and 6 bases at J, with 13 bases between the two ends. CDR1 is LNHDA and CDR2 is SQIVND in the germline V gene (reference sequence). Here the CDR3 DNA reads TGTGCCAGTAGTATAATGACAGGTTCGGCCGGGGAGCTGTTTTTT. It specifies CASSIMTGSAGELFF.

The V gene is TRBV7-3, the J gene TRBJ2-2; TRBD1 agrees at 8 bases. Germline CDR1 reads SGHTA; CDR2 reads FQGTGA. Trimming at V came to 3 bases and at J to 5 bases, leaving 8 bases not matched to a gene. The CDR3 length is 16 residues. The DNA of the CDR3 is TGTGCCAGCAGCTTGGTCGCGACAGGGGTAACCGGGGAGCTGTTTTTT. Translated, it gives CASSLVATGVTGELFF. The full variable domain, in which reference TRBV7-3 and TRBJ2-2 provide the parts outside the CDR3, is GAGVSQTPSNKVTEKGKYVELRCDPISGHTALYWYRQSLGQGPEFLIYFQGTGAADDSGLPNDRFFAVRPEGSVSTLKIQRTERGDSAVYLCASSLVATGVTGELFFGEGSRLTVL.

This clone has a single count. The chain is built from TRBV5-6 and TRBJ1-1; 7 nucleotides agree with TRBD1. Germline CDR1 SGHDT, CDR2 YYEEEE. The ends lost 0 bases at V and 8 bases at J; junction bases unmatched: 4. The CDR3 spans 13 residues. CDR3 coding DNA: TGTGCCAGCAGCTTGGGACAGGGAAGGGAAGCTTTCTTT. Translation: CASSLGQGREAFF.

This chain joins TRBV6-6 and TRBJ2-7, with a weak D call TRBD1 (6 bases). The CDR3 is 15 residues long. Trimming left V 6 bases short and J 3 bases short, with 18 bases between. The germline CDR1 and CDR2 sequences are MNHNY and SVGAGI (reference sequence). DNA for the CDR3: TGTGCCAGCAGGCGCCAGGGCAGGGGCGACTACGAGCAGTACTTC. Translating gives CASRRQGRGDYEQYF.